This entry lists 8 T cell receptor beta chains sequenced from one sample in a study of CD8 T cells in Susac syndrome. An amount of RNA that ranged from roughly 0.5 to 1 ug was reverse transcribed with random hexamers. TCRdb redid the calling of the immunoSEQ multiplex PCR reads with MiXCR, one entry per CDR3 protein. This sample has tens of thousands of distinct CDR3 sequences; 91% occur once, and the top ten carry just over 0.5%. Sequenced input: CD8+ T cells from PBMCs. Receptors originate from a human donor with multiple sclerosis.

This chain uses TRBV5-6 with TRBJ2-3, with 8 bases identical to TRBD1. V lost 4 bases and J lost 3; bases outside the gene matches: 7. The CDR3 loop spans 15 amino acids. CDR1 is SGHDT and CDR2 is YYEEEE in the germline V gene. CDR3 region: CASSVLQGGTDTQYF. CDR3 bases: TGTGCCAGCAGCGTCCTACAGGGGGGAACAGATACGCAGTATTTT.

The rearrangement links TRBV6-2 or TRBV6-3 to TRBJ1-2; no reliable D call. V was trimmed by 3 bases and J by 5 bases, leaving 4 bases between them. The CDR3 runs 11 residues. CDR1 is MNHEY, CDR2 SVGEGT, per germline. DNA for the CDR3: TGTGCCAGCAGTTATCCGTATGGCTACACCTTC. The encoded protein is CASSYPYGYTF.

The rearrangement joins TRBV9 to TRBJ1-3; D is perhaps TRBD1 (6 bases). The CDR3 spans 15 residues. From germline, CDR1 is SGDLS and CDR2 YYNGEE. V shed 1 base and J shed 5 bases, with 13 bases lying between them. This CDR3 is CASSVTSGGRNTIYF. Here the CDR3 DNA reads TGTGCCAGCAGCGTAACCAGCGGGGGCCGAAACACCATATATTTT.

The V gene is TRBV2, the J gene TRBJ2-3; D ambiguous. This CDR3 is built from 18 residues. Germline V gives CDR1 SNHLY, CDR2 FYNNEI. The ends were cut back, 2 bases at V and 2 bases at J, with 20 bases in the middle. The CDR3 DNA reads as TGTGCCAGCAGTGAATCTTCTGCTGGGCAGGCCACCACAGATACGCAGTATTTT. Its protein is CASSESSAGQATTDTQYF. The whole variable domain, remainder taken from reference TRBV2 and TRBJ2-3, is EPEVTQTPSHQVTQMGQEVILRCVPISNHLYFYWYRQILGQKVEFLVSFYNNEISEKSEIFDDQFSVERPDGSNFTLKIRSTKLEDSAMYFCASSESSAGQATTDTQYFGPGTRLTVL.

The chain employs TRBV9 and TRBJ2-2; D ambiguous. The CDR3 is 13 residues long. CDR1 and CDR2 (germline): SGDLS, YYNGEE. Trimming took off 0 bases at V and 7 bases at J, with 7 bases between the two ends. CDR3 loop: CASSVDGGGELFF. Here the CDR3 DNA reads TGTGCCAGCAGCGTAGACGGTGGCGGGGAGCTGTTTTTT.

The V call is TRBV6-6, the J call TRBJ1-5, with 11 nucleotides matching TRBD1. The CDR3 extends over 16 amino acids. The V gene's germline CDR1 is MNHNY and CDR2 SVGAGI (reference sequence). J lost 5 bases, V lost 2 bases, and 5 bases had no gene match. The DNA for the CDR3 is TGTGCCAGCAGTTACCTCGGACAGGGGGCTTATCAGCCCCAGCATTTT. As protein: CASSYLGQGAYQPQHF.

The chain carries TRBV24-1 and TRBJ2-7; 10 bases are a match to TRBD1. The CDR3 has 15 residues. Per the germline V gene, CDR1 is KGHDR and CDR2 is SFDVKD. V trimming: 3 bases; J trimming: 3 bases; junction bases outside the gene matches: 4. Here the CDR3 reads CATSDPGTGDYEQYF. The CDR3 nucleotides read TGTGCCACCAGTGATCCAGGGACAGGGGACTACGAGCAGTACTTC.

This rearrangement joins TRBV9 to TRBJ2-7, with D tentatively TRBD1 (6 bases). V gave up 3 bases and J gave up 5 bases, with 12 bases separating them. This CDR3 contains 13 residues. Germline CDR1 SGDLS, CDR2 YYNGEE. The CDR3, as DNA: TGTGCCAGCAGCGCAGGGGACCGCAACGAGCAGTACTTC. Protein sequence: CASSAGDRNEQYF.